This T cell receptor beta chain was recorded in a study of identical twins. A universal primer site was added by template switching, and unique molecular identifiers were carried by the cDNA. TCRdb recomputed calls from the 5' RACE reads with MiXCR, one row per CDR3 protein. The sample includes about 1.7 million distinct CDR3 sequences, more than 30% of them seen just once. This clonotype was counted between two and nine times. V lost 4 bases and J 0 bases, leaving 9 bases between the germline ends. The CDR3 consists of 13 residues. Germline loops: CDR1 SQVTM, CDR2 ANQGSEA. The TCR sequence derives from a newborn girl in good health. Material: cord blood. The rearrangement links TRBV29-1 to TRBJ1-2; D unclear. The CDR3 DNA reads TGCAGCGTTGGGCACGGAGCTAACTATGGCTACACCTTC. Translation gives CSVGHGANYGYTF.